This T cell receptor (beta chain) appears in the sequencing data of a study of Ad26.COV2.S vaccination and SARS-CoV-2 variants. Study-wide points: In vaccinated individuals, spike-specific CD8+ and CD4+ T cell responses reportedly displayed substantial breadth. Similar non-spike TCR breadth was seen in vaccine and placebo recipients.

The table came from immunoSEQ multiplex PCR; TCRdb's copy has only in-frame clones and leaves some out. Here the sample spans some 350,000 clones, about 90% being singletons. Notes on this clone: No antigen is known for it.

CDR1 is WNHNN and CDR2 is SYGVQD in the germline V gene (reference sequence). The V end lost 3 bases, the J end lost 2 bases, and 15 bases lay between the germline ends. The CDR3 length is 16 residues. This TCR was sampled from a human donor who had recovered from COVID-19. The sample was peripheral blood, taken after recovery from COVID-19. The chain carries TRBV10-1 and TRBJ2-3, with a tentative D call TRBD1 (6 bases). As DNA, the CDR3 is TGCGCCAGCAGTGACCATGGACAGACCTACACAGATACGCAGTATTTT. As protein: CASSDHGQTYTDTQYF.